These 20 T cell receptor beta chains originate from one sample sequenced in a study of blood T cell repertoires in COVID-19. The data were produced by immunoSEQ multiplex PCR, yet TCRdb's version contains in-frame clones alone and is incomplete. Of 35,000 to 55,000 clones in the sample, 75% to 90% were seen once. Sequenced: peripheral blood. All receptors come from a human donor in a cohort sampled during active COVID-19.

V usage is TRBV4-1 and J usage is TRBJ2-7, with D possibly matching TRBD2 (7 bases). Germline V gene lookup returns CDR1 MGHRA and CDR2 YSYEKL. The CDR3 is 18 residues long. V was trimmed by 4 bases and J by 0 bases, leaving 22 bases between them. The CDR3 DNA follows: TGCGCCAGCAGCCGGATCAGGGGAGGGGTCCAGAGCTCCTACGAGCAGTACTTC. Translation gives CASSRIRGGVQSSYEQYF.

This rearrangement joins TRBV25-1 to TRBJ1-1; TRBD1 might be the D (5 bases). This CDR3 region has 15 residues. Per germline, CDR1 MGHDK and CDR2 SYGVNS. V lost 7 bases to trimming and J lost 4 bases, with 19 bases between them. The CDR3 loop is CASTQTGVRGTEAFF. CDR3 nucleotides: TGTGCCAGCACTCAAACGGGGGTTCGTGGCACTGAAGCTTTCTTT.

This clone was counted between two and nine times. Here the CDR3 reads CASSMTNSPLHF. The CDR3 region has the DNA TGTGCCAGCAGCATGACAAATTCACCCCTCCACTTT. This chain joins TRBV7-8 and TRBJ1-6; no clear D gene. Trimming removed 5 bases at V and 7 bases at J, with 6 bases between. CDR3 size: 12 residues. CDR1 is SGHVS and CDR2 is FQNEAQ in the germline V gene.

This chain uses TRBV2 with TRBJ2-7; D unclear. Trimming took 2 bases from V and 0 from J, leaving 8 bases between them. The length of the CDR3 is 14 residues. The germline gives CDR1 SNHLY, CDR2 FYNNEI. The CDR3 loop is CASSEFASSYEQYF. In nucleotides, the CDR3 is TGTGCCAGCAGTGAATTTGCGAGCTCCTACGAGCAGTACTTC. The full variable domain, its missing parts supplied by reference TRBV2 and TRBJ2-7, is EPEVTQTPSHQVTQMGQEVILRCVPISNHLYFYWYRQILGQKVEFLVSFYNNEISEKSEIFDDQFSVERPDGSNFTLKIRSTKLEDSAMYFCASSEFASSYEQYFGPGTRLTVT.

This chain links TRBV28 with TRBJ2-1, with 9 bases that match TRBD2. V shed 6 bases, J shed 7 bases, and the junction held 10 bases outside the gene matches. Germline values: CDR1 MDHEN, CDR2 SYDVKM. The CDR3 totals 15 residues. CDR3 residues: CASSDFSGSKNEQFF. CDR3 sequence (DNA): TGTGCCAGCAGCGACTTTAGCGGGAGTAAGAATGAGCAGTTCTTC.

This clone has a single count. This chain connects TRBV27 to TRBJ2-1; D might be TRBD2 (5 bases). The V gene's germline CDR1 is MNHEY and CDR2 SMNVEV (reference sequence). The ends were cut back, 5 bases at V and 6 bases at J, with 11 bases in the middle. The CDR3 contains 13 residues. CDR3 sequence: CASSPLGSNEQFF. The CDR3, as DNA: TGTGCCAGCAGTCCACTAGGAAGCAATGAGCAGTTCTTC.

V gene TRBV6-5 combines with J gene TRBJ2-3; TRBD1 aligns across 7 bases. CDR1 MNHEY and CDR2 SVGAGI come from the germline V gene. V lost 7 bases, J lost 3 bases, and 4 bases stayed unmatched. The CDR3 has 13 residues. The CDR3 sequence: CASMTGLTDTQYF. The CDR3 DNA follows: TGTGCCAGCATGACAGGGTTGACAGATACGCAGTATTTT.

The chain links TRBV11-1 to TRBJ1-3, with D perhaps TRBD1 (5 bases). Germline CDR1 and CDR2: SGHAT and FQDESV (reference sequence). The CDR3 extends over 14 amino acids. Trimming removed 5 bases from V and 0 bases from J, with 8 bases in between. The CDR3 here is CASSVDSSGNTIYF. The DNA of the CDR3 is TGTGCCAGCAGCGTCGACAGCTCTGGAAACACCATATATTTT.

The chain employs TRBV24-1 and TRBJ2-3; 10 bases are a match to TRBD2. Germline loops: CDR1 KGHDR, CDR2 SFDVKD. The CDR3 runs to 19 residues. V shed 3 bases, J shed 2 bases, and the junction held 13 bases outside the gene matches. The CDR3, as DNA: TGTGCCACCAGTGATCGCCGGACTAGCGGTGAAGGGCTCACAGATACGCAGTATTTT. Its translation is CATSDRRTSGEGLTDTQYF.

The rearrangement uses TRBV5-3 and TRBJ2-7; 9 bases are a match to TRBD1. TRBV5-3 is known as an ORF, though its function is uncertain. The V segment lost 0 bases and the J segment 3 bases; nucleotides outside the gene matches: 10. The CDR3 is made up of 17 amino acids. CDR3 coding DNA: TGTGCCAGAAGCTTGGCTGAACGGACAGGGGACCTCTACGAGCAGTACTTC. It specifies CARSLAERTGDLYEQYF.

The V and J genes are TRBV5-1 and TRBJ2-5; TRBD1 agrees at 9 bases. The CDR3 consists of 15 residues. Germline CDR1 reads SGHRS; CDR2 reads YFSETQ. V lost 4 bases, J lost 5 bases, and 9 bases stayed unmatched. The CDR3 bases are TGCGCCAGCAGCCCCACAGGGGGCAATGGTGAGACCCAGTACTTC. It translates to CASSPTGGNGETQYF.

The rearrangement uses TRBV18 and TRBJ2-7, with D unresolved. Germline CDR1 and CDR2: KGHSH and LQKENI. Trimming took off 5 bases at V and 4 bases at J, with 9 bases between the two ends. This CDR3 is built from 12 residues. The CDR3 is CASSTDTYEQYF. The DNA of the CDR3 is TGTGCCAGCTCAACTGACACGTACGAGCAGTACTTC.

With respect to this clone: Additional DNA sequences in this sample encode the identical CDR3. CDR3 residues: CASSLGGTSGADTQYF. The CDR3 DNA follows: TGCGCCAGCAGCTTGGGGGGGACTAGCGGTGCAGATACGCAGTATTTT. The chain employs TRBV5-1 and TRBJ2-3, with 11 bases fitting TRBD2. The CDR3 has 16 residues. Germline CDR1 reads SGHRS; CDR2 reads YFSETQ. V shed 0 bases and J 4 bases; nucleotides not matched to a gene: 4. Variable domain in full (rest from reference TRBV5-1 and TRBJ2-3): KAGVTQTPRYLIKTRGQQVTLSCSPISGHRSVSWYQQTPGQGLQFLFEYFSETQRNKGNFPGRFSGRQFSNSRSEMNVSTLELGDSALYLCASSLGGTSGADTQYFGPGTRLTVL.

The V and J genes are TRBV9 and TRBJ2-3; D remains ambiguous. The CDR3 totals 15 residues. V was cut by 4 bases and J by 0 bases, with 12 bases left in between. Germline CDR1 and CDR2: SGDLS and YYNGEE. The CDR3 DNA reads TGTGCCAGCAGCCTCCAGTCCTTTAGCACAGATACGCAGTATTTT. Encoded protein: CASSLQSFSTDTQYF. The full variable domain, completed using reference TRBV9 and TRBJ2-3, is DSGVTQTPKHLITATGQRVTLRCSPRSGDLSVYWYQQSLDQGLQFLIQYYNGEERAKGNILERFSAQQFPDLHSELNLSSLELGDSALYFCASSLQSFSTDTQYFGPGTRLTVL.

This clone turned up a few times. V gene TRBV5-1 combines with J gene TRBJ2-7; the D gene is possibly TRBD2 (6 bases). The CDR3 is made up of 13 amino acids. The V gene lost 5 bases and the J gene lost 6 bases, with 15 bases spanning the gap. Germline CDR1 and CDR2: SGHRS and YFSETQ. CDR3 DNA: TGCGCCAGCAGGTCCTTATCGGGGGTCGAGCAGTACTTC. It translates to CASRSLSGVEQYF.

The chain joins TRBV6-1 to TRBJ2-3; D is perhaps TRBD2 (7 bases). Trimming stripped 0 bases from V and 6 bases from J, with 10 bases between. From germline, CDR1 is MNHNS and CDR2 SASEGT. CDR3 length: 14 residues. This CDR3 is CASSEAGGADTQYF. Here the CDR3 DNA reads TGTGCCAGCAGTGAAGCTGGGGGGGCGGATACGCAGTATTTT.

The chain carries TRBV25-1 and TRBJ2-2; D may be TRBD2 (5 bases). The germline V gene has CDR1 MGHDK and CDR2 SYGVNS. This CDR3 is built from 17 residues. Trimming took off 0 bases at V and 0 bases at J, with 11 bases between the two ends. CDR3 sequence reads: CASSEYGGRPNTGELFF. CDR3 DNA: TGTGCCAGCAGTGAATACGGCGGGCGACCGAACACCGGGGAGCTGTTTTTT.

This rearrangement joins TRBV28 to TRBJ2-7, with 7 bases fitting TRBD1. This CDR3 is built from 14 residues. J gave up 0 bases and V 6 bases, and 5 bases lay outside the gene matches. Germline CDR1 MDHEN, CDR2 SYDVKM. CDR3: CASRTQGSSYEQYF. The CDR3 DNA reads TGTGCCAGCAGGACACAGGGGAGCTCCTACGAGCAGTACTTC.

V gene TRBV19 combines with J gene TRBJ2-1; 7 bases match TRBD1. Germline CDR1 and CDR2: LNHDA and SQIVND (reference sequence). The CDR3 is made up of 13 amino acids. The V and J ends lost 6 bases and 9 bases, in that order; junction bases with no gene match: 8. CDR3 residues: CASSATGQGEQFF. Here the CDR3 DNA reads TGTGCCAGTAGCGCGACAGGGCAAGGTGAGCAGTTCTTC.

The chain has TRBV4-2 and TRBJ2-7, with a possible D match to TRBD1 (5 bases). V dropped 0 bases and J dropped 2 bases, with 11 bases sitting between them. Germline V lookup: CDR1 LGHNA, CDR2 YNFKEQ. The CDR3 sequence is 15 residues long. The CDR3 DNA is TGTGCCAGCAGCCAAGAACGAGACAGAGCCTACGAGCAGTACTTC. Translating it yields CASSQERDRAYEQYF.